The rows below give T cell receptor beta chains drawn from one sample of a study of CD8+CD57+ T cells in acquired aplastic anemia. TCRdb re-derived calls from the reads in MiXCR, one entry per CDR3 protein. The repertoire holds under 200,000 distinct CDR3 sequences, with under 75% as singletons. The sample was sorted CD4+, CD8+, or CD8+CD57+ T cells (not recorded which) from PBMCs. The receptors stem from a human donor in good health. Both conserved end residues are part of each CDR3. The D gene is left open where the match is weak. Not every row has a clone size; where given, it reads once, few, many or a size class.

V	size	J	D	length	DNA	CDR3
TRBV19	.	TRBJ2-5	.	12	TGTGCCAGTAGTATGGTGCAAGAGACCCAGTACTTC	CASSMVQETQYF
TRBV19	.	TRBJ2-2	.	16	TGTGCCAGTAGAACCCAGGGGCAGGCCCACGTCGGGGAGCTGTTTTTT	CASRTQGQAHVGELFF
TRBV5-1	few	TRBJ1-6	.	13	TGCGCCAGCAGCAGGGACCATCCAGAACCCCTCCACTTT	CASSRDHPEPLHF
TRBV25-1	few	TRBJ1-1	.	14	TGTGCCAGCGCGGAAAAAACAGGAGAAGGAGAAGCTTTCTTT	CASAEKTGEGEAFF
TRBV20-1	once	TRBJ2-7	.	11	TGCAGTGCTAGAGGAACAGCTGGGCAGTACTTC	CSARGTAGQYF
TRBV28	many	TRBJ2-5	.	14	TGTGCCAGCAGTCGGGGGACAGCCCAAGAGACCCAGTACTTC	CASSRGTAQETQYF
TRBV2	.	TRBJ1-5	TRBD1	17	TGTGCCAGCAGTGAAGGGGGGACAGGGGCGTTAGAGCAGCCCCAGCATTTT	CASSEGGTGALEQPQHF
TRBV11-2	.	TRBJ2-2	.	15	TGTGCCAGCAGCTTCGGGGGGCTTAACACCGGGGAGCTGTTTTTT	CASSFGGLNTGELFF
TRBV7-9	.	TRBJ1-5	.	12	TGTGCCAGCAGCCGGGACAATCAGCCCCAGCATTTT	CASSRDNQPQHF
TRBV7-2	few	TRBJ2-1	TRBD1	13	TGTGCCAGCAGTAGAGACAGGGTTGGTGAGCAGTTCTTC	CASSRDRVGEQFF
TRBV24-1	many	TRBJ2-2	TRBD1	16	TGTGCCACCAGTGACTTGGACAGGAGCTCCACCGGGGAGCTGTTTTTT	CATSDLDRSSTGELFF
TRBV7-3	.	TRBJ2-1	.	14	TGTGCCAGCAGCACTCAGGGGGGGGGCCCTGAGCAGTTCTTC	CASSTQGGGPEQFF
TRBV10-3	.	TRBJ1-2	.	15	TGTGCCCTGGGTTCATCGGGCAGCCTTAACTATGGCTACACCTTC	CALGSSGSLNYGYTF
TRBV20-1	.	TRBJ2-1	.	13	TGCAGTGCGATGGGGCGAAGAAACAATGAGCAGTTCTTC	CSAMGRRNNEQFF
TRBV7-9	once	TRBJ1-6	TRBD1	15	TGTGCCAGCAGCTCCACGGGACAGTCAAATTCACCCCTCCACTTT	CASSSTGQSNSPLHF
TRBV7-7	.	TRBJ2-7	TRBD1	14	TGTGCTAGCAGCTTGGGACAGTACTCCTACGAGCAGTACTTC	CASSLGQYSYEQYF
TRBV20-1	.	TRBJ2-1	.	14	TGCAGTGCTCGGTGGGGGGCGAGGATCCATGAGCAGTTCTTC	CSARWGARIHEQFF